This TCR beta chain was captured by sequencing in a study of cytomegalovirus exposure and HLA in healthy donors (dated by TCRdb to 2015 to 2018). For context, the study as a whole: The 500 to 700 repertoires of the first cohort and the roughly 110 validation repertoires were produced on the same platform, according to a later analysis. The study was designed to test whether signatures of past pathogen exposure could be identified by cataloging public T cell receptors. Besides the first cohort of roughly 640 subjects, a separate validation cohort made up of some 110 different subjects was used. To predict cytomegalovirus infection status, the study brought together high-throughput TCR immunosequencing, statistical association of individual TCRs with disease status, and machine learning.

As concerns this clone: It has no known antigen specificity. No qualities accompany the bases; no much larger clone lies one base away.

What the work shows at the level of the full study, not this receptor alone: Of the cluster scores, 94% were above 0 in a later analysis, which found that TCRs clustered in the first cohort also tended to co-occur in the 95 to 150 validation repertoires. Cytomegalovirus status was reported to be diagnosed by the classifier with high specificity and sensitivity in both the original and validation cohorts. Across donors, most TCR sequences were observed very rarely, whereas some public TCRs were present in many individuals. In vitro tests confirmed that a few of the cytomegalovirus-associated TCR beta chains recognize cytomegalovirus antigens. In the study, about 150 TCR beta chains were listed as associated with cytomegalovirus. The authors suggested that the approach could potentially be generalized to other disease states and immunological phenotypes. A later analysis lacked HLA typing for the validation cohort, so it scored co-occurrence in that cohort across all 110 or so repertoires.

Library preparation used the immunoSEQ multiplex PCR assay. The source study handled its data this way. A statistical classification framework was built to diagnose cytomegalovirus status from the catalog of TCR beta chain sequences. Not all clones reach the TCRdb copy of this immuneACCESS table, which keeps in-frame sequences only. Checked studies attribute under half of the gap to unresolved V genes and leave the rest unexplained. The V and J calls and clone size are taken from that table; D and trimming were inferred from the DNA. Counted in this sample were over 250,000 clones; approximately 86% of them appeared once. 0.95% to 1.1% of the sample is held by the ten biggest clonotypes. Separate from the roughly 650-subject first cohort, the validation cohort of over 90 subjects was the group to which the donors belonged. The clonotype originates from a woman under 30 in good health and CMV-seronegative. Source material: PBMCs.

The CDR3 here reads CASSFRTNLRYEQYF. Read as DNA, the sequence is TGTGCCAGCAGCTTTAGGACTAACTTGAGGTACGAGCAGTACTTC. The chain employs TRBV5-8 and TRBJ2-7; possibly the D gene is TRBD2, per 6 matching bases. CDR1 SGHTS and CDR2 YDEGEE are derived from the germline V gene. Including cysteine and phenylalanine, the CDR3 has 15 amino acids. The only DNA kept is the CDR3, 45 bases in frame from the first base. Cut back by 2 bases and 4 bases, the V and J ends lie 16 bases apart.